Below are 27 T cell receptor beta chains sequenced from a single sample in a study of radiotherapy plus CTLA-4 blockade in lung cancer. The table came from immunoSEQ multiplex PCR; TCRdb's copy has only in-frame clones and leaves some out. Of around 80,000 clones in the sample, roughly 74% were seen once. Specimen: peripheral blood, collected from a patient treated with radiotherapy plus ipilimumab. These TCRs come from a human donor with non-small cell lung cancer whose response to radiotherapy plus ipilimumab could not be evaluated.

The chain combines TRBV9 with TRBJ1-3; 7 positions match TRBD1. CDR1 and CDR2 from the germline V gene are SGDLS and YYNGEE. The CDR3 is made up of 17 amino acids. V dropped 0 bases and J dropped 2; count of bases not matched to a gene: 8. The CDR3 sequence: CASSVGTTGETGNTIYF. CDR3 coding DNA: TGTGCCAGCAGCGTAGGGACAACAGGGGAAACTGGAAACACCATATATTTT. Using reference TRBV9 and TRBJ1-3 for the parts outside the CDR3, the full variable domain is DSGVTQTPKHLITATGQRVTLRCSPRSGDLSVYWYQQSLDQGLQFLIQYYNGEERAKGNILERFSAQQFPDLHSELNLSSLELGDSALYFCASSVGTTGETGNTIYFGEGSWLTVV.

The J gene is TRBJ1-3, the V gene TRBV7-2; TRBD1 aligns across 7 bases. CDR1 is SGHTA, CDR2 FQGNSA, per germline. The CDR3 covers 16 residues. J lost 2 bases, V lost 5 bases, and 9 bases had no gene match. CDR3 DNA sequence: TGTGCCAGCAGCCGACGGGAGGGGACAGCTGGAAACACCATATATTTT. Residues: CASSRREGTAGNTIYF.

The chain carries TRBV10-3 and TRBJ2-1; 11 bases fit TRBD2. CDR1 is ENHRY, CDR2 SYGVKD, per germline. The CDR3 spans 16 residues. V lost 2 bases, J lost 6 bases, and 6 bases stayed unmatched. The CDR3 sequence: CAISELSGRASNEQFF. For the CDR3, the DNA is TGTGCCATCAGTGAGCTTAGCGGGAGGGCCAGCAATGAGCAGTTCTTC.

The V gene is TRBV29-1, the J gene TRBJ2-7, with D unclear. The length of the CDR3 is 14 residues. V gave up 6 bases and J gave up 3 bases, with 18 bases separating them. CDR1 is SQVTM and CDR2 is ANQGSEA in the germline V gene. The CDR3 nucleotides are TGCAGCGTGGGCCGTAGTCCCGAACTCTACGAGCAGTACTTC. Translation: CSVGRSPELYEQYF.

The rearrangement joins TRBV9 to TRBJ2-2; tentative D call: TRBD1 (6 bases). This CDR3 region has 16 residues. Germline V gene lookup returns CDR1 SGDLS and CDR2 YYNGEE. Trimming stripped 0 bases from V and 6 bases from J, with 15 bases between. The chain's CDR3 is CASSVGWARGPGELFF. The CDR3 region has the DNA TGTGCCAGCAGCGTAGGGTGGGCCAGGGGACCCGGGGAGCTGTTTTTT.

This clone was detected once. The chain links TRBV25-1 to TRBJ1-5; 7 positions agree with TRBD1. Germline CDR1 MGHDK, CDR2 SYGVNS. The CDR3 has 14 amino acids. Trimming at V came to 4 bases and at J to 7 bases, leaving 7 bases not matched to a gene. In DNA, the CDR3 is TGTGCCAGCAGTGGACAGGGAAGCGAACAGCCCCAGCATTTT. Translating gives CASSGQGSEQPQHF.

The genes are TRBV11-2 and TRBJ1-3, with D possibly matching TRBD1 (6 bases). Looked up from germline, CDR1 is SGHAT and CDR2 is FQNNGV. The CDR3 totals 14 residues. With 9 bases removed from V and 8 bases from J, the gap between germline ends came to 20 bases. The CDR3 DNA is TGTGCCAGTCGCTACCGGGACAAGGCGGACACCATATATTTT. The encoded protein is CASRYRDKADTIYF.

V and J are TRBV28 and TRBJ2-3, with D possibly matching TRBD2 (7 bases). V was clipped by 6 bases and J by 2 bases, with 27 bases between them. This CDR3 has 19 amino acids. Per the germline V gene, CDR1 is MDHEN and CDR2 is SYDVKM. The CDR3 bases are TGTGCCAGCAGCCAATCCTACCCCAGTAGGGGGGGGACCACAGATACGCAGTATTTT. Protein: CASSQSYPSRGGTTDTQYF.

V usage is TRBV4-3 and J usage is TRBJ2-1, with 9 bases fitting TRBD2. The CDR3 runs 17 residues. With 0 bases clipped from V and 9 bases from J, the junction kept 12 bases outside the gene matches. The germline CDR1 and CDR2 sequences are LGHNA and YSLEER. The CDR3 DNA is TGCGCCAGCAGCCAAGAAGGCGGGCTAGCGGGGTTCGGTGAGCAGTTCTTC. It encodes CASSQEGGLAGFGEQFF.

This clone appeared a few times. This chain joins TRBV2 and TRBJ2-7, with D possibly TRBD2 on 6 matching bases. V gave up 6 bases and J gave up 5 bases, with 14 bases separating them. This CDR3 is 13 amino acids long. Germline V CDR1 and CDR2: SNHLY, FYNNEI. The CDR3 region has the DNA TGTGCCAGCAGCCCTGTCGGGGGTGACGAGCAGTACTTC. Translation gives CASSPVGGDEQYF.

V usage is TRBV14 and J usage is TRBJ1-1; 9 positions agree with TRBD1. CDR3 length: 18 residues. V trimming: 3 bases; J trimming: 1 base; junction bases outside the gene matches: 12. Per the germline V gene, CDR1 is SGHDN and CDR2 is FVKESK. Here the CDR3 DNA reads TGTGCCAGCAGCCAGTTTGGGACAGGGACTTTTTCGAACACTGAAGCTTTCTTT. Its translation: CASSQFGTGTFSNTEAFF.

The V call is TRBV7-6, the J call TRBJ2-3, with D perhaps matching TRBD2 (7 bases). Germline V gene data show CDR1 as SGHVS and CDR2 as FNYEAQ. There are 15 residues in the CDR3. The germline V and J ends were trimmed by 1 base and 3 bases, with 11 bases remaining between them. CDR3 nucleotide sequence: TGTGCCAGCAGCTTAGTGGGGGGGGCAACAGATACGCAGTATTTT. Translating gives CASSLVGGATDTQYF.

This clone came up once. V usage is TRBV5-8 and J usage is TRBJ2-7; D gene ambiguous. Germline V gene data show CDR1 as SGHTS and CDR2 as YDEGEE. The CDR3 covers 13 residues. V lost 0 bases to trimming and J lost 4 bases, with 8 bases between them. In DNA, the CDR3 is TGTGCCAGCAGCTTGGACTTTCCGTACGAGCAGTACTTC. The encoded protein is CASSLDFPYEQYF.

The rearrangement links TRBV7-2 to TRBJ2-3; maybe TRBD2 (5 bases). The CDR3 has 16 residues. V shed 5 bases and J shed 0 bases, with 15 bases lying between them. Germline V gene data show CDR1 as SGHTA and CDR2 as FQGNSA. The CDR3 here is CASSPGGFTSTDTQYF. CDR3 in DNA: TGTGCCAGCAGCCCCGGAGGCTTCACTAGCACAGATACGCAGTATTTT.

The chain has TRBV29-1 and TRBJ2-6; tentative D call: TRBD1 (5 bases). Trimming pared 5 bases from V and 1 base from J, leaving 9 bases between. The CDR3 totals 14 residues. Germline CDR1 is SQVTM and CDR2 is ANQGSEA. In nucleotides, the CDR3 is TGCAGCGTTTTAGGGGCATCTGGGGCCAACGTCCTGACTTTC. Translating gives CSVLGASGANVLTF.

About this clone: Compared with germline, one end of the junction differs, possibly owing to a read error. The rearrangement links TRBV4-1 to TRBJ2-7; 7 bases are a match to TRBD2. The CDR3 loop spans 16 amino acids. The germline V gene encodes CDR1 MGHRA and CDR2 YSYEKL. CDR3 sequence: CASSPLGERETYEQYF. CDR3 nucleotides: TGTGCCAGCAGCCCCCTGGGGGAGCGGGAAACCTACGAGCAGTACTTC.

This clone was observed a single time. The chain couples TRBV4-1 to TRBJ2-3; the D is unclear. This CDR3 is 14 amino acids long. The V end was cut by 4 bases, the J end by 1 base, with 9 bases between. Germline V gene sequence: CDR1 MGHRA, CDR2 YSYEKL. The DNA of the CDR3 is TGCGCCAGCAGCCCACCTTTAGGCACAGATACGCAGTATTTT. The encoded protein is CASSPPLGTDTQYF.

The V gene is TRBV10-3, the J gene TRBJ1-5; 9 nucleotides line up with TRBD1. This CDR3 region has 14 residues. After removal of 5 bases from V and 4 bases from J, the junction contained 3 bases not matched to a gene. The V gene's germline CDR1 is ENHRY and CDR2 SYGVKD. This CDR3 reads CAISQGQGNQPQHF. The CDR3 DNA follows: TGTGCCATCAGTCAGGGACAGGGAAATCAGCCCCAGCATTTT.

The CDR3 here is CASSEWGGGGGDTQYF. CDR3 bases: TGTGCCAGCAGTGAATGGGGCGGCGGGGGGGGAGATACGCAGTATTTT. J is TRBJ2-3 and V is TRBV2, with 9 positions matching TRBD2. This CDR3 comprises 16 residues. CDR1 SNHLY and CDR2 FYNNEI come from the germline V gene. Trimming took 2 bases from V and 5 from J; bases not matched to a gene: 8.

This clone has a handful of counts. The rearrangement joins TRBV6-4 to TRBJ1-2; no clear D. The CDR3 is 14 residues long. The V gene lost 0 bases and the J gene lost 5 bases, with 10 bases spanning the gap. The germline gives CDR1 MRHNA, CDR2 SNTAGT. The CDR3 sequence is CASSDSRGLYGYTF. The CDR3 nucleotides read TGTGCCAGCAGTGACTCCCGCGGATTATATGGCTACACCTTC.

This clone was seen a handful of times. The chain carries TRBV6-5 and TRBJ2-7; 9 nucleotides align to TRBD1. The CDR3 covers 15 residues. Germline V gene data show CDR1 as MNHEY and CDR2 as SVGAGI. V lost 0 bases to trimming and J lost 3 bases; unmatched junction nucleotides: 3. The CDR3 nucleotides read TGTGCCAGCAGTTACTCCGGGACAGGGAGCTACGAGCAGTACTTC. Translating it yields CASSYSGTGSYEQYF.

The chain combines TRBV5-1 with TRBJ2-3; tentative D call: TRBD2 (6 bases). The CDR3 loop spans 16 amino acids. CDR1 and CDR2 from the germline V gene are SGHRS and YFSETQ. V gave up 6 bases and J gave up 1 base, with 18 bases separating them. CDR3 DNA sequence: TGCGCCAGCACCCGCGGGGTCGGAGTGGGCACAGATACGCAGTATTTT. It specifies CASTRGVGVGTDTQYF.

This chain connects TRBV12-5 to TRBJ2-1, with TRBD2 matching 11 bases. From germline, CDR1 is LGHNT and CDR2 FRNRAP. V was clipped by 6 bases and J by 6 bases; unmatched bases: 13. CDR3 size: 17 residues. The CDR3 region has the DNA TGTGCTAGTGGCCGAGACTGGCTAGCGGGGGGTCTCAATGAGCAGTTCTTC. This codes for CASGRDWLAGGLNEQFF. Drawing the rest from reference TRBV12-5 and TRBJ2-1, the complete variable domain is DARVTQTPRHKVTEMGQEVTMRCQPILGHNTVFWYRQTMMQGLELLAYFRNRAPLDDSGMPKDRFSAEMPDATLATLKIQPSEPRDSAVYFCASGRDWLAGGLNEQFFGPGTRLTVL.

CDR3: CASRESGKNTGELFF. The CDR3 DNA follows: TGTGCCAGCAGAGAGTCGGGAAAGAACACCGGGGAGCTGTTTTTT. J is TRBJ2-2 and V is TRBV6-5; D is perhaps TRBD2 (5 bases). Trimming removed 6 bases from V and 1 base from J, with 12 bases in between. Germline values: CDR1 MNHEY, CDR2 SVGAGI. This CDR3 spans 15 amino acids.

Comments on this clone: One end of the junction fails to match germline, which may point to a read error. The gene calls are TRBV4-1 and TRBJ1-1, with a possible D match to TRBD1 (6 bases). CDR1 and CDR2 from the germline V gene are MGHRA and YSYEKL. The CDR3 loop spans 13 amino acids. CDR3: CASSFKGDTEAFF. The DNA for the CDR3 is TGTGCCAGCAGCTTCAAGGGGGACACTGAAGCTTTCTTT.

This clone was detected a few times. The gene calls are TRBV18 and TRBJ2-7; TRBD2 might be the D (6 bases). This CDR3 is built from 14 residues. The germline CDR1 and CDR2 sequences are KGHSH and LQKENI. With 0 bases removed from V and 4 bases from J, the gap between germline ends came to 10 bases. The CDR3 sequence is CASSPPPTSYEQYF. CDR3 sequence (DNA): TGTGCCAGCTCACCACCCCCGACTAGTTACGAGCAGTACTTC.

The genes are TRBV5-1 and TRBJ1-1, with D possibly TRBD1 on 5 matching bases. This CDR3 has 15 amino acids. With 0 bases removed from V and 0 bases from J, the gap between germline ends came to 9 bases. The germline V gene has CDR1 SGHRS and CDR2 YFSETQ. CDR3 nucleotide sequence: TGCGCCAGCAGCTTGGTGGCAGGGTTGAACACTGAAGCTTTCTTT. This sequence encodes CASSLVAGLNTEAFF.